This is a list of T cell receptor beta chains from one sample in a study of identical twins. TCRdb fed the 5' RACE reads into MiXCR, producing one record per CDR3 protein. The repertoire has around 530,000 distinct CDR3 sequences, about 16% of them found once; the top ten carry around 0.48%. The same sample was also used in a study of yellow fever vaccine responses in identical twins.

The sequenced sample consisted of CD4+ T cells sorted from blood. The receptor set was obtained from a woman under 30 in good health. Each CDR3 is given with its conserved first and last residue. The D gene is left open where the match is weak. Rows may omit the clone size; those that give it use once, few, many or a size class.

TRBV5-1	TRBJ2-1	NA	few	TGCGCCAGCAGCCCCGCTCGGGGACTCCGGGGCTACAATGAGCAGTTCTTC	CASSPARGLRGYNEQFF
TRBV5-1	TRBJ2-7	TRBD2	few	TGCGCCAGCAGCTTGACTAGCGGGAGAATCTCCTACGAGCAGTACTTC	CASSLTSGRISYEQYF
TRBV20-1	TRBJ2-1	TRBD2	NA	TGCAGTGCTAAAGGGAACTCCGGGACTAGCGGCTACAATGAGCAGTTCTTC	CSAKGNSGTSGYNEQFF
TRBV2	TRBJ1-4	NA	NA	TGTGCCAGCAGTGCCGGGCAGGGAGTTGAAAAACTGTTTTTT	CASSAGQGVEKLFF
TRBV20-1	TRBJ2-7	NA	NA	TGCAGTGCTAGACCCCAAGGAGGGGGGGGTTACGAGCAGTACTTC	CSARPQGGGGYEQYF
TRBV10-3	TRBJ2-1	TRBD2	few	TGTGCCATCAAGGAAGGGACTAGCGGATACAATGAGCAGTTCTTC	CAIKEGTSGYNEQFF
TRBV5-1	TRBJ2-3	TRBD2	few	TGCGCCAGCAGCTTGGAGGGACTAGCAGGAGATACGCAGTATTTT	CASSLEGLAGDTQYF
TRBV20-1	TRBJ2-2	NA	NA	TGCAGTGCTAGAGATTCAGGGAAGAACACCGGGGAGCTGTTTTTT	CSARDSGKNTGELFF
TRBV6-1	TRBJ1-5	TRBD1	NA	TGTGCCAGCAGAGCCGGACAGGGGCGGCAGCCCCAGCATTTT	CASRAGQGRQPQHF
TRBV29-1	TRBJ2-5	NA	many	TGCAGCGTAGAACAAGGATTTATGACCCAGTACTTC	CSVEQGFMTQYF
TRBV9	TRBJ2-5	TRBD2	few	TGTGCCAGCAGCACTAAGGAGACTAGCGGGAAAGAGACCCAGTACTTC	CASSTKETSGKETQYF
TRBV11-2	TRBJ2-1	TRBD1	few	TGTGCCAGCAGCTTAGAGATGACGAGGGGGCTGTCCTACAATGAGCAGTTCTTC	CASSLEMTRGLSYNEQFF
TRBV3-1	TRBJ2-1	TRBD2	NA	TGTGCCAGCAGCCACGGGACTAGCGGGACTGGGGGGTTCTTC	CASSHGTSGTGGFF
TRBV20-1	TRBJ2-3	NA	few	TGCAGTGCTAGAGATGGGCGCCGCACAGATACGCAGTATTTT	CSARDGRRTDTQYF
TRBV7-9	TRBJ2-3	NA	NA	TGTGCCAGCAGCCCGGGCCCCCAGTATTTT	CASSPGPQYF
TRBV12-3/TRBV12-4	TRBJ1-2	NA	few	TGTGCCAGCACCCAATGGCCCGGCTACACCTTC	CASTQWPGYTF
TRBV29-1	TRBJ2-5	NA	many	TGCAGCGTTGCGGTCCAAACTATCGGGGAGACCCAGTACTTC	CSVAVQTIGETQYF
TRBV2	TRBJ2-3	NA	NA	TGTGCCAGCAGTACCGGGACCCAGGGACTCTTGGTGGATACGCAGTATTTT	CASSTGTQGLLVDTQYF
TRBV10-3	TRBJ2-3	NA	NA	TGTGCCATCGCTTCACAGGGAATAGATACGCAGTATTTT	CAIASQGIDTQYF
TRBV24-1	TRBJ2-1	TRBD2	NA	TGTGCCACCAGTGGGATTAGCGGGAGGAATGAGCAGTTCTTC	CATSGISGRNEQFF
TRBV3-1	TRBJ2-2	NA	few	TGTGCCAGCAGCCAAGTTTCACGCGTCACCGGGGAGCTGTTTTTT	CASSQVSRVTGELFF
TRBV20-1	TRBJ1-1	NA	NA	TGCAGTGCTAGGGCCCTCCGAGGGGTCAACACTGAAGCTTTCTTT	CSARALRGVNTEAFF
TRBV12-3/TRBV12-4	TRBJ1-2	TRBD1	few	TGTGCCAGCATAGGACAGGGCCTTAACTATGGCTACACCTTC	CASIGQGLNYGYTF
TRBV2	TRBJ2-2	NA	few	TGTGCCAGCAGTGACACTAGAGGCACCGGGGAGCTGTTTTTT	CASSDTRGTGELFF
TRBV7-8	TRBJ2-1	NA	NA	TGTGCCAGCAACCCCACGGGGTGGACCCACAATGAGCAGTTCTTC	CASNPTGWTHNEQFF
TRBV6-1	TRBJ2-2	NA	NA	TGTGCCAGCAGCCCAACACTCCGGGCAGACGGCGGGGAGCTGTTTTTT	CASSPTLRADGGELFF
TRBV12-3/TRBV12-4	TRBJ2-1	TRBD2	NA	TGTGCCTGCAGTTTAGTCGGGACTAGCGGGTTCTCCTACAATGAGCAGTTCTTC	CACSLVGTSGFSYNEQFF
TRBV10-3	TRBJ1-1	NA	few	TGTGCCATCAGTGAGTCCTTTTTCCGGGACGACTTCGAAGCTTTCTTT	CAISESFFRDDFEAFF
TRBV6-5	TRBJ2-5	NA	few	TGTGCCAGCAGTTACTCCCTGTACCGGGGGCAGAGGGAGACCCAGTACTTC	CASSYSLYRGQRETQYF
TRBV18	TRBJ2-5	NA	few	TGTGCCAGCTCACCACCGGGGCGATCGGAGACCCAGTACTTC	CASSPPGRSETQYF
TRBV29-1	TRBJ2-1	NA	NA	TGCAGCGTACGACCCTACAATGAGCAGTTCTTC	CSVRPYNEQFF
TRBV18	TRBJ2-5	TRBD2	few	TGTGCCAGCTCAGCTCTAGCGGGGGGGCCGGAAGAGACCCAGTACTTC	CASSALAGGPEETQYF
TRBV12-3/TRBV12-4	TRBJ2-1	TRBD2	few	TGTGCCAGCAGTCGTCCCCTGCTAGCGGGCATTGAGCAGTTCTTC	CASSRPLLAGIEQFF
TRBV27	TRBJ2-6	TRBD1	NA	TGTGCCAGCACCCGACAGGGGGCGGGGGCTGGGGCCAACGTCCTGACTTTC	CASTRQGAGAGANVLTF
TRBV5-1	TRBJ2-3	NA	NA	TGCGCCAGCAGCTTGAAACCCACAGATACGCAGTATTTT	CASSLKPTDTQYF
TRBV29-1	TRBJ2-3	NA	few	TGCAGCGTTGTAGGGGTTCCGGGTCTTAGTACGGATACGCAGTATTTT	CSVVGVPGLSTDTQYF
TRBV5-5	TRBJ2-1	TRBD1	few	TGTGCCAGCAGCCCAGGGACAGGTTTAACGAATGAGCAGTTCTTC	CASSPGTGLTNEQFF
TRBV21-1	TRBJ2-6	NA	NA	TGTGCCAGCCCGACCCCTATAGCCAACGTCCTGACTTTC	CASPTPIANVLTF
TRBV12-3/TRBV12-4	TRBJ1-2	TRBD1	few	TGTGCCAGCAGCCAGGGGACAGGGCAAGGCTACACCTTC	CASSQGTGQGYTF
TRBV12-3/TRBV12-4	TRBJ1-5	NA	many	TGTGCCAGCAGTGACAGTCAGTATAGCAATCAGCCCCAGCATTTT	CASSDSQYSNQPQHF
TRBV5-1	TRBJ2-1	TRBD2	NA	TGCGCCAGCAGCCGGACTAGCGATTACAATGAGCAGTTCTTC	CASSRTSDYNEQFF
TRBV12-3/TRBV12-4	TRBJ1-1	NA	NA	TGTGCCAGCAGTTTTAACAGGGTCGAAACTGAAGCTTTCTTT	CASSFNRVETEAFF
TRBV6-2/TRBV6-3	TRBJ1-2	NA	NA	TGTGCCAGCAGTTCGTCAGGGTTTGGCTACACCTTC	CASSSSGFGYTF
TRBV5-1	TRBJ2-7	TRBD2	few	TGCGCCAGCAGCCTCCGACTAGCTACCTACGAGCAGTACTTC	CASSLRLATYEQYF
TRBV3-1	TRBJ2-1	TRBD2	few	TGTGCCAGCAGCCAAGACATTAGCGGGAGGAGCCGAGATGAGCAGTTCTTC	CASSQDISGRSRDEQFF
TRBV6-1	TRBJ2-3	TRBD1	few	TGTGCCAGCAGTCGGGACAGCCTCAGGGATACGCAGTATTTT	CASSRDSLRDTQYF
TRBV20-1	TRBJ2-7	NA	few	TGCAGTGCTAGAAACCCTAGGGGCGAGCAGTACTTC	CSARNPRGEQYF